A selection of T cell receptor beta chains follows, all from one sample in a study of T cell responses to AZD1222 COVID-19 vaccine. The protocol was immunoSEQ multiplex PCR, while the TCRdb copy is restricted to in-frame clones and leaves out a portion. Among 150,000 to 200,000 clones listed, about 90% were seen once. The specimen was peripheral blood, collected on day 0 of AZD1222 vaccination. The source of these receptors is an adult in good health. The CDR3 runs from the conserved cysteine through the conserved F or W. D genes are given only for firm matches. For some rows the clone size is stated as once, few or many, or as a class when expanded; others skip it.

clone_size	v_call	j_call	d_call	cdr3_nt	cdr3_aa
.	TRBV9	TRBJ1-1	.	TGTGCCAGCAGCGCCAGCCCTAGGGCCCCTACGGGCACTGAAGCTTTCTTT	CASSASPRAPTGTEAFF
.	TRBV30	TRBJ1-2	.	TGTGCCTGGATAGAAGGCAGGGCGGATGGCTACACCTTC	CAWIEGRADGYTF
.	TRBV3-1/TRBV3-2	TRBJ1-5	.	TGTGCCAGCAGCCGGGACCCCAGGGAAAATCAGCCCCAGCATTTT	CASSRDPRENQPQHF
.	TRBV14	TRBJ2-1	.	TGTGCCAGCAGCCCCTCCGTTGCAGTCCCATCCTACAATGAGCAGTTCTTC	CASSPSVAVPSYNEQFF
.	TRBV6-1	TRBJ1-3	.	TGTGCCAGCAGTGACCGGTACACCATATATTTT	CASSDRYTIYF
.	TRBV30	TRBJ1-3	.	TGTGCCTGGAGAGGGGGGGGCCGCTTGTGGAACACCATATATTTT	CAWRGGGRLWNTIYF
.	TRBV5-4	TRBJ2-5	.	TGTGCCAGCAGCCCAGGACAGCCGACCCCACAAGAGACCCAGTACTTC	CASSPGQPTPQETQYF
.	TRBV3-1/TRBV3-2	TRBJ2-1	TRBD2	TGTGCCAGCAGCCAAGACTTAACACCGGGACTAGCGGACAATTTCTTC	CASSQDLTPGLADNFF
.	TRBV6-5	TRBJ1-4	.	TGTGCCAGCACCTCACGGTCCAGTGAAAAACTGTTTTTT	CASTSRSSEKLFF
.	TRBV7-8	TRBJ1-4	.	TGTGCCAGCAGCCCCCGGACAGCAAATGAAAAACTGTTTTTT	CASSPRTANEKLFF
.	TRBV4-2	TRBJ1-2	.	TGTGCCAGCAGCCAAGATGTGGGGGTTAACTATGGCTACACCTTC	CASSQDVGVNYGYTF
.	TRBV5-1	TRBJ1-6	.	TGCGCCAGCAGCTTGGTTCCGAGCTCCTATAATTCACCCCTCCACTTT	CASSLVPSSYNSPLHF
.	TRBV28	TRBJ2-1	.	TGTGCCAGCAGGGGCGGAGGCTCGACGCACAATGAGCAGTTCTTC	CASRGGGSTHNEQFF
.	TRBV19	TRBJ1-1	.	TGTGCCAGTAGCCAGTCGGGGTTTATCTCCCGAGCTTTCTTT	CASSQSGFISRAFF
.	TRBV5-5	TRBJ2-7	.	TGTGCCAGCAGGTATGCGCACTCCTACGAGCAGTACTTC	CASRYAHSYEQYF
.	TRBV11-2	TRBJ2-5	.	TGTGCCAGCAGCTTAAAGGGTGAGGTCCAGGAGACCCAGTACTTC	CASSLKGEVQETQYF
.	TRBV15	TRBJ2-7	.	TGTGCCACCAGCAGAGATCGGCCCCCCTACGAGCAGTACTTC	CATSRDRPPYEQYF
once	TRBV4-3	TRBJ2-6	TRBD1	TGCGCCAGCAGCCGCCTTACGGGACAGGGCGCTGGGGCCAACGTCCTGACTTTC	CASSRLTGQGAGANVLTF
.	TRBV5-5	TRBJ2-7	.	TGTGCCAGCAGCTCCCGTGGGGGGCAATACGAGCAGTACTTC	CASSSRGGQYEQYF
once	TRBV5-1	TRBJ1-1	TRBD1	TGCGCCAGCAGCCCTGGGACAGCGAACACTGAAGCTTTCTTT	CASSPGTANTEAFF
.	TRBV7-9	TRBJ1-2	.	TGTGCCAGCAGCCCCCGAACGGACTATGGCTACACCTTC	CASSPRTDYGYTF
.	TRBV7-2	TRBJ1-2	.	TGTGCCAGCAGCCCAGACCCCCCGACAGTCTACTATGGCTACACCTTC	CASSPDPPTVYYGYTF
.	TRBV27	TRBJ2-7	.	TGTGCCAGCAGTTTAGGTCCCGCCTACGAGCAGTACTTC	CASSLGPAYEQYF
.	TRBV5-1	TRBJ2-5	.	TGCGCCAGCAGCTTGGAGGGAGGACGAGGGAGCCAGTACTTC	CASSLEGGRGSQYF
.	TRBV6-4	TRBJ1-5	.	TGTGCCAGCAGTGACCCGGAACGGGATCAGCCCCAGCATTTT	CASSDPERDQPQHF
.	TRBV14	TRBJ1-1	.	TGTGCCAGCAGCCCGACCAGGAACACTGAAGCTTTCTTT	CASSPTRNTEAFF
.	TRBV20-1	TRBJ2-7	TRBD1	TGCAGTTTCGACAGGGAGTACGAGCAGTACTTC	CSFDREYEQYF
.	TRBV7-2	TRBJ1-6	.	TGTGCCAGCAGCGCATGGGTTTACAATTCACCCCTCCACTTT	CASSAWVYNSPLHF
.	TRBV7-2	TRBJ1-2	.	TGTGCCAGCAGCTTATCGCCGGGGAGGTATAACTATGGCTACACCTTC	CASSLSPGRYNYGYTF
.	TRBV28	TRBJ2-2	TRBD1	TGTGCCAGCAGTTTATTCTCAGGGGGCACCGGGGAGCTGTTTTTT	CASSLFSGGTGELFF
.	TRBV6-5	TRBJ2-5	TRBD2	TGTGCCAGCAGAGAGCGGGGGGTGGGAGTAACCCAGTACTTC	CASRERGVGVTQYF
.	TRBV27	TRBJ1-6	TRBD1	TGTGCCAGCCGCCTGACAGGGAATAATTCACCCCTCCACTTT	CASRLTGNNSPLHF
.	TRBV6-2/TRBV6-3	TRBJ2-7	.	TGTGCCAGCAGTAATCGCGCGTCCTACGAGCAGTACTTC	CASSNRASYEQYF
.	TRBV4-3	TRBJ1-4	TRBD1	TGCGCCAGCAGCCAAGAATTGGTGATCGGGACAGGGAACGGTGAAAAACTGTTTTTT	CASSQELVIGTGNGEKLFF
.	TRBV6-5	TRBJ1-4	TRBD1	TGTGCCAGCAGTTACGGCAGGGGGGAAAAACTGTTTTTT	CASSYGRGEKLFF
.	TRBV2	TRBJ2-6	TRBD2	TGTGCCAGTGGGGAGGGGAACTCTGGGGCCAACGTCCTGACTTTC	CASGEGNSGANVLTF